The count of the clone carrying this T cell receptor beta chain is one. Only in-frame clones appear in the TCRdb table, and some are missing; sequencing was by immunoSEQ multiplex PCR. The sample has about 300,000 clones; around 88% are singletons. This record comes from a study of blood T cell repertoires in COVID-19. For the study at large: Donors in the United States, Italy and Spain gave samples during acute or convalescent COVID-19. T cells, B-cell-depleted T cells, or PBMCs supplied cDNA or gDNA.

V lost 4 bases to trimming and J lost 5 bases; unmatched junction nucleotides: 14. The CDR3 contains 17 residues. CDR1 is SGHRS, CDR2 YFSETQ, per germline. The V gene is TRBV5-1, the J gene TRBJ2-2, with 7 bases aligning to TRBD1. Sample: peripheral blood. The sequence was collected from a woman aged 30 to 39 with COVID-19, enrolled during active disease. In DNA, the CDR3 is TGCGCCAGCAGCCAGGACCCCGGGACAGCCTCAACCGGGGAGCTGTTTTTT. Translating gives CASSQDPGTASTGELFF. The full variable domain, in which reference TRBV5-1 and TRBJ2-2 provide the parts outside the CDR3, is KAGVTQTPRYLIKTRGQQVTLSCSPISGHRSVSWYQQTPGQGLQFLFEYFSETQRNKGNFPGRFSGRQFSNSRSEMNVSTLELGDSALYLCASSQDPGTASTGELFFGEGSRLTVL.